The 8 T cell receptor beta chains listed next were all sequenced from one sample in a study of shared clonotypes between healthy human individuals. Only in-frame clones appear in the TCRdb table, and some are missing; sequencing was by immunoSEQ multiplex PCR. In the table there are 2 million to 2.5 million clones, 90% to 97% of which are singletons. Specimen: naive CD4+ T cells sorted from blood. As to subset: CD45RA+ positively selected. The receptors shown here come from a man between 18 and 29 years old in good health.

This chain uses TRBV29-1 with TRBJ2-5; tentatively, D is TRBD1 (6 bases). The germline CDR1 and CDR2 sequences are SQVTM and ANQGSEA. V was cut by 7 bases and J by 0 bases, with 9 bases left in between. The CDR3 has 12 amino acids. The CDR3: CSARGNQETQYF. CDR3 nucleotides: TGCAGCGCAAGGGGGAACCAAGAGACCCAGTACTTC.

The rearrangement links TRBV7-9 to TRBJ2-2; no firm D call. The CDR3 is 15 residues long. V was pared by 5 bases and J by 9 bases, with 19 bases between. CDR1 SEHNR and CDR2 FQNEAQ come from the germline V gene (reference sequence). The CDR3 sequence: CASSPPAVGKWELFF. Written as DNA, the CDR3 is TGTGCCAGCAGCCCCCCGGCGGTCGGAAAGTGGGAGCTGTTTTTT. The variable domain in full, with the rest retrieved from reference TRBV7-9 and TRBJ2-2, is DTGVSQNPRHKITKRGQNVTFRCDPISEHNRLYWYRQTLGQGPEFLTYFQNEAQLEKSRLLSDRFSAERPKGSFSTLEIQRTEQGDSAMYLCASSPPAVGKWELFFGEGSRLTVL.

In its sample, this clone was seen once. The chain couples TRBV30 to TRBJ1-2; no definite D call. CDR1 GTSNPN and CDR2 SVGIG come from the germline V gene (reference sequence). The CDR3 has 14 amino acids. Trimming took 3 bases from V and 5 from J, leaving 16 bases between them. The CDR3 nucleotides are TGTGCCTGGAGGGTAGGAGGGTCTCGATATGGCTACACCTTC. It specifies CAWRVGGSRYGYTF.

Remarks on this clone: Distinct nucleotide sequences in the sample also encode this CDR3. The J gene is TRBJ1-2, the V gene TRBV25-1; TRBD1 might be the D (5 bases). Trimming removed 3 bases from V and 4 bases from J, with 9 bases in between. Germline assignment: CDR1 MGHDK and CDR2 SYGVNS. There are 13 residues in the CDR3. CDR3 in amino acids: CASSDWGGYGYTF. The CDR3 DNA reads TGTGCCAGCAGTGACTGGGGGGGCTATGGCTACACCTTC.

This sequence joins TRBV5-1 and TRBJ1-2, with D unresolved. V shed 4 bases and J shed 3 bases, with 19 bases lying between them. The CDR3 totals 16 residues. Germline loops: CDR1 SGHRS, CDR2 YFSETQ. The CDR3 bases are TGCGCCAGCAGCCCAAGACCTAAACCCCCAGACTATGGCTACACCTTC. Its protein product is CASSPRPKPPDYGYTF.

The gene calls are TRBV7-6 and TRBJ1-2; no firm D call. The V gene's germline CDR1 is SGHVS and CDR2 FNYEAQ. The length of the CDR3 is 12 residues. Trimming left V 1 base short and J 7 bases short, with 7 bases between. CDR3 loop: CASSLGEGGYTF. In DNA form, the CDR3 reads TGTGCCAGCAGCTTAGGGGAGGGTGGCTACACCTTC.

The chain joins TRBV11-2 to TRBJ2-7; 9 bases align to TRBD1. The germline V gene has CDR1 SGHAT and CDR2 FQNNGV. V was pared by 2 bases and J by 6 bases, with 14 bases of the junction left unmatched. This CDR3 is built from 17 residues. The CDR3 sequence is CASSLFGRGQGKGEQYF. For the CDR3, the DNA is TGTGCCAGCAGCTTATTCGGTAGGGGACAGGGTAAGGGCGAGCAGTACTTC. Full variable domain (missing parts from reference TRBV11-2 and TRBJ2-7): EAGVAQSPRYKIIEKRQSVAFWCNPISGHATLYWYQQILGQGPKLLIQFQNNGVVDDSQLPKDRFSAERLKGVDSTLKIQPAKLEDSAVYLCASSLFGRGQGKGEQYFGPGTRLTVT.

This chain links TRBV25-1 with TRBJ2-7, with D possibly matching TRBD2 (6 bases). V lost 4 bases and J 6 bases, leaving 16 bases between the germline ends. The CDR3 length is 14 residues. Germline CDR1 MGHDK, CDR2 SYGVNS. CDR3 loop: CASSVQGGRGEQYF. In DNA form, the CDR3 reads TGTGCCAGCAGTGTGCAGGGAGGACGAGGCGAGCAGTACTTC.